The 4 T cell receptor beta chains reported below all come from one sample, sequenced in a study of early T cells in non-severe SARS-CoV-2 infection. Using its own MiXCR run on the 5' RACE reads, TCRdb lists one record per CDR3 protein. Here the sample spans tens of thousands of distinct CDR3 sequences, 11% being singletons. The sample was whole blood. These receptors were taken from an adult who was a healthcare worker with PCR-confirmed SARS-CoV-2 infection or an uninfected control (not recorded which).

The chain has TRBV5-1 and TRBJ2-2; D gene uncertain. The germline V and J ends were trimmed by 1 base and 4 bases, with 8 bases remaining between them. The CDR3 totals 14 residues. Germline CDR1 reads SGHRS; CDR2 reads YFSETQ. The DNA of the CDR3 is TGCGCCAGCAGCTTGACTTCCCGCACCGGGGAGCTGTTTTTT. Its protein is CASSLTSRTGELFF. The entire variable domain, with the rest obtained from reference TRBV5-1 and TRBJ2-2, is as follows: KAGVTQTPRYLIKTRGQQVTLSCSPISGHRSVSWYQQTPGQGLQFLFEYFSETQRNKGNFPGRFSGRQFSNSRSEMNVSTLELGDSALYLCASSLTSRTGELFFGEGSRLTVL.

This clonotype was seen repeatedly, ten times or more. The V gene is TRBV6-5, the J gene TRBJ2-7; D perhaps matches TRBD1 (6 bases). The CDR3 loop spans 16 amino acids. In germline, CDR1 is MNHEY, CDR2 SVGAGI. The germline V and J ends were trimmed by 6 bases and 0 bases, with 18 bases remaining between them. CDR3 DNA: TGTGCCAGCAGCTCCGCTACAGGGCGCAGCTCCTACGAGCAGTACTTC. As protein: CASSSATGRSSYEQYF.

As to this clonotype: Since a much larger clone is just one base distant, this may be a read error. The CDR3 ends on some other residue instead of the conserved phenylalanine or tryptophan, so this is likely a read error. The rearrangement uses TRBV20-1 and TRBJ1-1; D not certain. The V end was cut by 6 bases, the J end by 6 bases, with 11 bases between. Germline loops: CDR1 DFQATT, CDR2 SNEGSKA (reference sequence). The CDR3 has 11 amino acids. The CDR3 loop reads CSASPEAEAFL. The CDR3 DNA is TGCAGTGCAAGTCCGGAGGCTGAAGCTTTCCTT.

V gene TRBV19 combines with J gene TRBJ2-3; D unclear. Looked up from germline, CDR1 is LNHDA and CDR2 is SQIVND (reference sequence). This CDR3 spans 12 amino acids. V lost 6 bases, J lost 8 bases, and 12 bases lay in between. The CDR3 coding sequence is TGTGCCAGTAGCCGTTCTAGTTCTACGCAGTATTTT. Protein: CASSRSSSTQYF.